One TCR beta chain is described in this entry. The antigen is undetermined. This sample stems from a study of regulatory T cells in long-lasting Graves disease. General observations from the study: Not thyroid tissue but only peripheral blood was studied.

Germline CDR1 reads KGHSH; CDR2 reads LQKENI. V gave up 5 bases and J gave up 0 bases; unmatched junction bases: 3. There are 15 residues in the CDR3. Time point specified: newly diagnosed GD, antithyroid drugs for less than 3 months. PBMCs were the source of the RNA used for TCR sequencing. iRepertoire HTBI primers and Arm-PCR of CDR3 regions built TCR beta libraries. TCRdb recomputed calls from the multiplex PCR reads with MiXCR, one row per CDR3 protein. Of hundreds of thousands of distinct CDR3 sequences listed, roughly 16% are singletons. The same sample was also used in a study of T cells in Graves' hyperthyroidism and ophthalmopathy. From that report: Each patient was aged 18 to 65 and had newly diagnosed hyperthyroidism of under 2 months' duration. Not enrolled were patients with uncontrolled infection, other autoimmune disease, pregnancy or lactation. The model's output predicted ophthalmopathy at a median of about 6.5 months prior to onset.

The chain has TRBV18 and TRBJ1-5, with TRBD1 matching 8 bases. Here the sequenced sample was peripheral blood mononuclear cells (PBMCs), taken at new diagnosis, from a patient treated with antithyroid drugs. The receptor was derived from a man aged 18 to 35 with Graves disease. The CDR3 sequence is CASSSDRGSNQPQHF. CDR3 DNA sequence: TGTGCCAGCTCATCCGACAGGGGTAGCAATCAGCCCCAGCATTTT.